This T cell receptor (beta chain) was recovered during a study of T-cell reconstitution after alpha-beta-depleted transplantation in children. General study findings and limits: Expanded graft clones, several hundred of them, were reportedly the source of alpha-beta T cells about two months after transplant.

This clonotype occurred many times. Its antigen is as yet unknown. Unique molecular identifiers featured in how the TCRbeta library was prepared. TCRdb passed the PCR reads through MiXCR, listing each CDR3 protein once. In the table there are roughly 350,000 distinct CDR3 sequences, 15% to 20% of which are singletons. The sequencing here drew on PBMCs, mostly from graft donor cells, taken 360 days after TCRalphabeta/CD19-depleted stem cell transplant. This sequence originates from a male patient aged 2 to 10 who had a stem cell transplant for acute lymphoblastic leukemia, so the T cells may come from the graft donor.

The CDR3 reads CASRGVTGELFF. The CDR3 nucleotides are TGTGCCAGCAGGGGCGTCACCGGGGAGCTGTTTTTT. The rearrangement joins TRBV6-1 to TRBJ2-2, with D hard to call. CDR1 and CDR2 from the germline V gene are MNHNS and SASEGT. The V end was cut by 6 bases, the J end by 4 bases, with 6 bases between. The CDR3 has 12 amino acids.